This T cell receptor beta chain was captured by sequencing in a study of sequential checkpoint blockade in melanoma. Treatment meaning: randomized to nivolumab then ipilimumab (arm A) or the reverse (arm B). Sequencing was performed with immunoSEQ multiplex PCR; in TCRdb, only in-frame clones are kept and a portion is missing. Among 1,500 to 2,000 clones listed, about 20% were seen once. General study findings and limits: Patients with week-13 increases in T-cell fraction and clonality benefited about 30 times more often.

There are a few counts of this clone. Its target is not known. Looked up from germline, CDR1 is MNHGY and CDR2 is SAAAGT. The CDR3 has 14 amino acids. V was trimmed by 6 bases and J by 3 bases, leaving 15 bases between them. This sample comprised tumor tissue (inferred from file names), obtained from a patient given nivolumab and ipilimumab in sequence. The chain has TRBV6-8 and TRBJ2-7; D is undetermined. This sequence originates from a human donor with melanoma. CDR3 loop: CASRPSDGYYEQYF. CDR3 in DNA: TGTGCCAGCAGACCGTCGGACGGATACTACGAGCAGTACTTC.